The TCR beta chain under discussion was sequenced for a study of CD8+ T cells in alopecia areata. Study-wide points: Tofacitinib significantly lowered scalp clonality and expanded CD8+ clones among the top 100.

This CDR3 spans 13 amino acids. Germline loops: CDR1 SQVTM, CDR2 ANQGSEA. The germline V and J ends were trimmed by 1 base and 7 bases, with 14 bases remaining between them. RNA extraction was followed by reverse transcription into cDNA, which acted as the sequencing template. Assay used: immunoSEQ multiplex PCR; TCRdb lists only in-frame clones, some missing. The sample shows fewer than 250,000 clones, 45% to 65% of them seen only once. Turning to this clone: Antigen: not known.

Treatment described: oral pan-JAK inhibitor, 5-10 mg twice daily. Sequenced here: CD4+ T cells sorted from blood, sampled at week 4, from a patient treated with tofacitinib. The chain recombines TRBV29-1 with TRBJ2-7, with D possibly called TRBD1 or TRBD2 (5 bases each). The source of this sequence is a human donor with alopecia areata. CDR3 nucleotides: TGCAGCGTTGAAGCCTGGGACGGTCGTGAGCAGTACTTC. This sequence encodes CSVEAWDGREQYF.